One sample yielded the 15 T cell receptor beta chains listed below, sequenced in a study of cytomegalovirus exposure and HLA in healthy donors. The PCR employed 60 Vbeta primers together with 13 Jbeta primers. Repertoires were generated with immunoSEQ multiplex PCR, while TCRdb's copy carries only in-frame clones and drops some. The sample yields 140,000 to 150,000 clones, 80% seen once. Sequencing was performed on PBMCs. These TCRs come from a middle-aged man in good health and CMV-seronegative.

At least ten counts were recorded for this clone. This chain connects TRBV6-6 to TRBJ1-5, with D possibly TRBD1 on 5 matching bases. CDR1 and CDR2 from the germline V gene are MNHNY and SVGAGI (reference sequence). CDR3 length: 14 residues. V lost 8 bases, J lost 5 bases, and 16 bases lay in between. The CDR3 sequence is CASGEGTEYQPQHF. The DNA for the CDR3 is TGTGCCAGCGGGGAGGGGACGGAGTATCAGCCCCAGCATTTT.

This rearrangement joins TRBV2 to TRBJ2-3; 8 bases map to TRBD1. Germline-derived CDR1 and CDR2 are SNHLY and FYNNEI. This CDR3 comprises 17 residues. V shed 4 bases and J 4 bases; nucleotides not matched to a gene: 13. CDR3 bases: TGTGCCAGCAGTGGCCCCGGACAGGGAGCGACTTCAGATACGCAGTATTTT. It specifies CASSGPGQGATSDTQYF.

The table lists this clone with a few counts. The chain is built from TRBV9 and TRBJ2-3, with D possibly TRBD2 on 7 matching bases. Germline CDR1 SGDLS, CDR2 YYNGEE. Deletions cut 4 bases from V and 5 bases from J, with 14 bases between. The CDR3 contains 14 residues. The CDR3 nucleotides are TGTGCCAGCAGCTGGGGGGGCGGTGGAGATACGCAGTATTTT. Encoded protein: CASSWGGGGDTQYF.

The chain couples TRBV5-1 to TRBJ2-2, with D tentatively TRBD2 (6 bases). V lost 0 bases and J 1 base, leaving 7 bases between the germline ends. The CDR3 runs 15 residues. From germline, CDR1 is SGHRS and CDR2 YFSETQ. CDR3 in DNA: TGCGCCAGCAGCTTGGGGGACTGGAACACCGGGGAGCTGTTTTTT. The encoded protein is CASSLGDWNTGELFF.

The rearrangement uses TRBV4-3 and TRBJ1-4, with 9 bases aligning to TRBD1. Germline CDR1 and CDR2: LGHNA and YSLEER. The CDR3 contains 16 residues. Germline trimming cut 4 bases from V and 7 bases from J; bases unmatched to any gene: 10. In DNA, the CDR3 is TGCGCCAGCAGCCCTAATTGGGGACAGGGCAGTGAAAAACTGTTTTTT. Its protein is CASSPNWGQGSEKLFF.

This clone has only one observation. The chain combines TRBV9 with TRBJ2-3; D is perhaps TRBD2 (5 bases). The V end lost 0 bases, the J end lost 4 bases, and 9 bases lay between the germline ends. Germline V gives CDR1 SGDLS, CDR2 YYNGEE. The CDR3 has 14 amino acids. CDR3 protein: CASSVVSGSDTQYF. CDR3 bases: TGTGCCAGCAGCGTAGTCTCGGGGTCAGATACGCAGTATTTT. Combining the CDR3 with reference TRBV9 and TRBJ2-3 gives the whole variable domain DSGVTQTPKHLITATGQRVTLRCSPRSGDLSVYWYQQSLDQGLQFLIQYYNGEERAKGNILERFSAQQFPDLHSELNLSSLELGDSALYFCASSVVSGSDTQYFGPGTRLTVL.

DNA for the CDR3: TGTGCCAGCAGCGCTAGCGGGGGGGGTATACTCACCGGGGAGCTGTTTTTT. Protein product: CASSASGGGILTGELFF. The J gene is TRBJ2-2, the V gene TRBV7-9; TRBD2 aligns across 12 bases. The V gene's germline CDR1 is SEHNR and CDR2 FQNEAQ (reference sequence). The V gene end was trimmed by 5 bases and the J gene end by 4 bases; junction bases not matched to a gene: 8. CDR3 length equals 17 residues.

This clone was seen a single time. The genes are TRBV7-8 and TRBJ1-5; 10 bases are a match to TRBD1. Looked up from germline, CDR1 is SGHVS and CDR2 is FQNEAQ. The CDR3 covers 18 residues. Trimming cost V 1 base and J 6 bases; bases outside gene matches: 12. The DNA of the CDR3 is TGTGCCAGCAGCTTAGTGAGACAGGGGGCTAGGTATAGTCAGCCCCAGCATTTT. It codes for CASSLVRQGARYSQPQHF. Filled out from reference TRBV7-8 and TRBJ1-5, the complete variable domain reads GAGVSQSPRYKVAKRGQDVALRCDPISGHVSLFWYQQALGQGPEFLTYFQNEAQLDKSGLPSDRFFAERPEGSVSTLKIQRTQQEDSAVYLCASSLVRQGARYSQPQHFGDGTRLSIL.

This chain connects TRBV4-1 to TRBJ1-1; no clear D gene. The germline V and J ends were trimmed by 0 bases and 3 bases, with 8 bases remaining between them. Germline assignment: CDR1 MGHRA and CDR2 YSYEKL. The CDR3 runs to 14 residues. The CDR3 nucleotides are TGCGCCAGCAGCCAAGAGGACTCGGACACTGAAGCTTTCTTT. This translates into CASSQEDSDTEAFF.

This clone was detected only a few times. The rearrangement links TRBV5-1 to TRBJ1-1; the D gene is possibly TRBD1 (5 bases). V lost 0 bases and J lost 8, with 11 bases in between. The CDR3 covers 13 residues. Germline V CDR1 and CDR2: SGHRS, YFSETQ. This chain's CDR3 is CASSLETGSEAFF. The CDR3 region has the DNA TGCGCCAGCAGCTTGGAAACAGGATCAGAAGCTTTCTTT.

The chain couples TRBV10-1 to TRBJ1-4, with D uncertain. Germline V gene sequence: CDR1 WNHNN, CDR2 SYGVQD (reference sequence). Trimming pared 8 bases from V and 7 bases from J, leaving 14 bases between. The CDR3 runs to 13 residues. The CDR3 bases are TGCGCCAGCGGGCCCGGTGGAAGTGAAAAACTGTTTTTT. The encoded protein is CASGPGGSEKLFF.

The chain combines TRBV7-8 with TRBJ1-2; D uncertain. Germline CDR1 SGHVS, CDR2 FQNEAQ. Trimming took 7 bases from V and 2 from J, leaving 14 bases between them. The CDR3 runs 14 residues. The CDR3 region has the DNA TGTGCCAGCACCCCGAGTCCCGCCAACTATGGCTACACCTTC. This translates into CASTPSPANYGYTF.

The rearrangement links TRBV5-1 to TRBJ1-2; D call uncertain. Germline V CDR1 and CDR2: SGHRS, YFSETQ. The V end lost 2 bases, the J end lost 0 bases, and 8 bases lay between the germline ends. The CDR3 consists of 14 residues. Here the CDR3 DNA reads TGCGCCAGCAGCTTTGGGCCAGCTAACTATGGCTACACCTTC. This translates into CASSFGPANYGYTF.

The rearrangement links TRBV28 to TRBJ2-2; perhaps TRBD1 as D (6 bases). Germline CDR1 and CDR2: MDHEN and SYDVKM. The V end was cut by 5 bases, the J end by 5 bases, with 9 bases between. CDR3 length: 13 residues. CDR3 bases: TGTGCCAGCAGTACAGGGTATACCGGGGAGCTGTTTTTT. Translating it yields CASSTGYTGELFF.

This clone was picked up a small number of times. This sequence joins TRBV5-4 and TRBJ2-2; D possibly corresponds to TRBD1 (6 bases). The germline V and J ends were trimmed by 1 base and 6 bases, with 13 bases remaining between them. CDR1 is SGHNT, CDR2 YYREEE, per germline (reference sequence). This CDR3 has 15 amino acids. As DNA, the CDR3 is TGTGCCAGCAGCTTGCGACAGGCCTATGCCGGGGAGCTGTTTTTT. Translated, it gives CASSLRQAYAGELFF.